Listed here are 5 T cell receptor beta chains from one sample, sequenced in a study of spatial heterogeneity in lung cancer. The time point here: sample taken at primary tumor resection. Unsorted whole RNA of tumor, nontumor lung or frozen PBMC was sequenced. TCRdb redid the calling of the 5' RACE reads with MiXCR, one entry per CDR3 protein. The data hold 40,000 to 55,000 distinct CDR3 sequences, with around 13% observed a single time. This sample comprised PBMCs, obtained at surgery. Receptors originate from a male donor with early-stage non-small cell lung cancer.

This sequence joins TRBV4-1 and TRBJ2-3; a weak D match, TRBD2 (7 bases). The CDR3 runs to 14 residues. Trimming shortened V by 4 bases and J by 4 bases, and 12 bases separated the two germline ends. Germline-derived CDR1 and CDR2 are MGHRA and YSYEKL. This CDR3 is CASSRGGRSDTQYF. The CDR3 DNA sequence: TGCGCCAGCAGCCGGGGGGGCCGGTCAGATACGCAGTATTTT.

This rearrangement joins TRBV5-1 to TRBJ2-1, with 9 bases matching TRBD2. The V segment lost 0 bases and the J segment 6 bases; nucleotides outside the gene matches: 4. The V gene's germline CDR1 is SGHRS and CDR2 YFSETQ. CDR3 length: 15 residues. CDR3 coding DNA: TGCGCCAGCAGCTTGGTAGCGGGAGAGGGCAATGAGCAGTTCTTC. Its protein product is CASSLVAGEGNEQFF.

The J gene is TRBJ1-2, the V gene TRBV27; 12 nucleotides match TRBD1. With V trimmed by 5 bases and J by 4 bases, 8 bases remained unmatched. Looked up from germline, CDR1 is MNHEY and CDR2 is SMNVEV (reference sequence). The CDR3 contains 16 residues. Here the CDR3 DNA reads TGTGCCAGCAGTCTAAGGGACAGGGGGCCGGGCTATGGCTACACCTTC. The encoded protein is CASSLRDRGPGYGYTF.

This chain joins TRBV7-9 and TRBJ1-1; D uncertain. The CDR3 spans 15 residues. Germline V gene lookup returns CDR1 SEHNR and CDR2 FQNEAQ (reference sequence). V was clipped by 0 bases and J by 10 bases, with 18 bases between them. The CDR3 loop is CASSLARRGREIAFF. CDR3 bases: TGTGCCAGCAGCTTAGCGCGGCGCGGTCGGGAGATAGCTTTCTTT. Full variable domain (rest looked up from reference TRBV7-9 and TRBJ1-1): DTGVSQNPRHKITKRGQNVTFRCDPISEHNRLYWYRQTLGQGPEFLTYFQNEAQLEKSRLLSDRFSAERPKGSFSTLEIQRTEQGDSAMYLCASSLARRGREIAFFGQGTRLTVV.

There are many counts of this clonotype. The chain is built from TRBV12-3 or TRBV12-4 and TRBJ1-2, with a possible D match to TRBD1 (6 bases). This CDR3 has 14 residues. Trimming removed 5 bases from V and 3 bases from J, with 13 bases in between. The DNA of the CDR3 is TGTGCCAGCAGTCCCAGGGGAGGACACTATGGCTACACCTTC. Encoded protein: CASSPRGGHYGYTF.